The source of this T cell receptor beta chain is a study of T-cell memory formation after mild COVID-19. TCRdb processed the 5' RACE reads anew with MiXCR; each CDR3 protein has one entry. This sample carries 95,000 to 120,000 distinct CDR3 sequences, 18% of them seen once, and the ten largest clones take over 4.5%. Regarding this clonotype: Its cognate antigen is unknown.

The V end lost 3 bases, the J end lost 2 bases, and 5 bases lay between the germline ends. The CDR3 has 13 residues. Germline V gives CDR1 GTSNPN, CDR2 SVGIG (reference sequence). Overall study results and limits: Clones which contracted sat mainly in CM and EM if CD4+, and in EMRA if CD8+.

Sample: PBMCs or a T cell subset sorted from them (not recorded which). This chain links TRBV30 with TRBJ2-6; D is undetermined. This TCR came from a man between 18 and 35 years old who had mild COVID-19 (a few samples of this study predate the infection). Cell type and time point are not known. CDR3 loop: CAWRTAGANVLTF. The CDR3 DNA sequence: TGTGCCTGGAGAACAGCTGGGGCCAACGTCCTGACTTTC. Drawing the rest from reference TRBV30 and TRBJ2-6, the complete variable domain is SQTIHQWPATLVQPVGSPLSLECTVEGTSNPNLYWYRQAAGRGLQLLFYSVGIGQISSEVPQNLSASRPQDRQFILSSKKLLLSDSGFYLCAWRTAGANVLTFGAGSRLTVL.